The sequence of this T cell receptor beta chain was determined in a study of cytotoxic CD8 clonotypes in ibrutinib-treated CLL. This CDR3 region has 11 residues. Germline V CDR1 and CDR2: DFQATT, SNEGSKA (reference sequence). V lost 3 bases and J 2 bases, leaving 4 bases between the germline ends. The assay was immunoSEQ multiplex PCR, and TCRdb's table has in-frame clones only and misses some. The sample holds tens of thousands of clones, around 83% seen once. The chain employs TRBV20-1 and TRBJ2-5; D is uncertain. This TCR was recovered from a human donor with chronic lymphocytic leukemia. Sequencing used PBMCs, obtained before ibrutinib treatment. Here the CDR3 DNA reads TGCAGTGCTAGGAAGCAAGAGACCCAGTACTTC. Its translation: CSARKQETQYF.